A selection of T cell receptor beta chains follows, all from one sample in a study of blood T cells in healthy people across ages. TCRdb re-analysed the 5' RACE reads in MiXCR, keeping a single row per CDR3 protein. The top ten hold 23% of the sample, which has 1.8 million or so distinct CDR3 sequences, around 40% seen once. The sequenced sample consisted of blood. The receptor set was obtained from a human donor in good health. Each CDR3 is given with its conserved first and last residue. The D gene is left open where the match is weak. Expanded clones get a size class; other rows say once, few or many, or leave the size out.

-,TRBV27,TRBJ1-2,-,TGTGCCAGCAGTCGGACGCGGACCTATGGCTACACCTTC,CASSRTRTYGYTF
-,TRBV2,TRBJ1-6,-,TGTGCCAGCAGTGAATGGGGACCCCCTAATTCACCCCTCCACTTT,CASSEWGPPNSPLHF
-,TRBV7-9,TRBJ2-5,TRBD2,TGTGCCAGCAGCGGGACTAGCGGGGACATCCAGTACTTC,CASSGTSGDIQYF
-,TRBV10-3,TRBJ1-5,TRBD1,TGTGCCATCAGTGAGAGGGGACAGGACAATCAGCCCCAGCATTTT,CAISERGQDNQPQHF
few,TRBV20-1,TRBJ2-7,-,TGCAGTGCTAGAGATTCGGCGGGAAAATACGAGCAGTACTTC,CSARDSAGKYEQYF
-,TRBV4-3,TRBJ2-3,TRBD2,TGCGCCAGCAGCCAAGTATGGGGAGGGGCAGATACGCAGTATTTT,CASSQVWGGADTQYF
few,TRBV5-1,TRBJ2-7,-,TGCGCCAGCAGCTCCCATTACGACAGGAGTACCTACGAGCAGTACTTC,CASSSHYDRSTYEQYF
-,TRBV29-1,TRBJ2-7,-,TGCAGCGTGGCGCGCGGGTCCGAGAGCTCCTACGAGCAGTACTTC,CSVARGSESSYEQYF
-,TRBV15,TRBJ2-3,TRBD2,TGTGCCACCAGCCCACTAGCGGGGGGGCCTAAAGATACGCAGTATTTT,CATSPLAGGPKDTQYF
few,TRBV4-3,TRBJ1-2,TRBD1,TGCGCCAGCAGCCAGGGGGGACAGGCCGACTATGGCTACACCTTC,CASSQGGQADYGYTF
many,TRBV6-5,TRBJ1-2,-,TGTGCCAGCAGTACGACAGTCTATGGCTACACCTTC,CASSTTVYGYTF
few,TRBV7-2,TRBJ1-2,TRBD1,TGTGCCAGCAGCTCGGCGGGGACAGAAGCTAACTATGGCTACACCTTC,CASSSAGTEANYGYTF
few,TRBV20-1,TRBJ2-1,-,TGCAGTGTCGTTCGGGGGGCCGATTATGAGCAGTTCTTC,CSVVRGADYEQFF
-,TRBV20-1,TRBJ2-5,TRBD2,TGCAGTGCCCCCGCCTGGGGGCGGGGGGCCGGGTACCAAGAGACCCAGTACTTC,CSAPAWGRGAGYQETQYF
-,TRBV12-3/TRBV12-4,TRBJ1-5,-,TGTGCCAGCAGTTTAGTGATAGGGGGTCAGCCCCAGCATTTT,CASSLVIGGQPQHF
-,TRBV28,TRBJ1-2,TRBD1,TGTGCCAGCAGTTTTCGCTCATCCGACAGGGCCTATGGCTACACCTTC,CASSFRSSDRAYGYTF
few,TRBV12-3/TRBV12-4,TRBJ2-1,TRBD1,TGTGCCAGCAGTTTGTGGGACAGTGTGTACAATGAGCAGTTCTTC,CASSLWDSVYNEQFF